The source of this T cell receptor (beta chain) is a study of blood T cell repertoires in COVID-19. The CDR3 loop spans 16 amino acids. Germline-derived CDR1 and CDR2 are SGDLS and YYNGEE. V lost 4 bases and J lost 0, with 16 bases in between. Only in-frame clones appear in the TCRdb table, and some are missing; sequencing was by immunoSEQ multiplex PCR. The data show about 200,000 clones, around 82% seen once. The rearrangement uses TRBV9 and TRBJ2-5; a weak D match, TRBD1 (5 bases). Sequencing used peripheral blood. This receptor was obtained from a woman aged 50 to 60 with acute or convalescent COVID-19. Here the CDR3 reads CASSYGQRPYQETQYF. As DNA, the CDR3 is TGTGCCAGCAGCTATGGACAAAGGCCGTACCAAGAGACCCAGTACTTC.